These 9 T cell receptor beta chains originate from one sample sequenced in a study of blood T cell repertoires in COVID-19. Repertoires were generated with immunoSEQ multiplex PCR, while TCRdb's copy carries only in-frame clones and drops some. The data hold 290,000 or so clones, with around 86% observed a single time. Material for sequencing was PBMCs or T cells enriched from blood (not recorded which). These receptors all stem from a woman aged 18-29 years who had recovered from COVID-19.

As DNA, the CDR3 is TGTGCCTGGAGTGTAGTGCGAGGAGAGACCCAGTACTTC. It is translated as CAWSVVRGETQYF. The gene calls are TRBV30 and TRBJ2-5, with D unclear. V was cut by 0 bases and J by 4 bases, with 9 bases left in between. Germline CDR1 GTSNPN, CDR2 SVGIG (reference sequence). CDR3 length: 13 amino acids.

V usage is TRBV2 and J usage is TRBJ2-5; 7 nucleotides match TRBD2. The V segment lost 7 bases and the J segment 3 bases; nucleotides outside the gene matches: 17. Germline CDR1 reads SNHLY; CDR2 reads FYNNEI. The CDR3 extends over 17 amino acids. CDR3 amino acids: CASNTRRGGSGKETQYF. The CDR3 coding sequence is TGTGCCAGCAACACCCGGCGGGGCGGGAGTGGCAAAGAGACCCAGTACTTC. The variable domain in full, with the rest retrieved from reference TRBV2 and TRBJ2-5, is EPEVTQTPSHQVTQMGQEVILRCVPISNHLYFYWYRQILGQKVEFLVSFYNNEISEKSEIFDDQFSVERPDGSNFTLKIRSTKLEDSAMYFCASNTRRGGSGKETQYFGPGTRLLVL.

V and J are TRBV7-9 and TRBJ1-2; no clear D. V was pared by 3 bases and J by 6 bases, with 5 bases between. From germline, CDR1 is SEHNR and CDR2 FQNEAQ (reference sequence). CDR3 length equals 11 residues. CDR3 nucleotides: TGTGCCAGCAGCTTCGGGAATGGCTACACCTTC. It codes for CASSFGNGYTF.

The rearrangement joins TRBV7-6 to TRBJ2-5, with 7 positions matching TRBD2. From germline, CDR1 is SGHVS and CDR2 FNYEAQ. CDR3 length equals 15 residues. J lost 1 base, V lost 5 bases, and 7 bases had no gene match. The CDR3 sequence: CASSTRDYRQETQYF. DNA of the CDR3: TGTGCCAGCAGCACCAGGGACTACCGCCAAGAGACCCAGTACTTC.

The genes are TRBV6-5 and TRBJ1-5; TRBD1 matches 8 bases. The CDR3 is 13 amino acids. In germline, CDR1 is MNHEY, CDR2 SVGAGI. V lost 8 bases to trimming and J lost 5 bases; unmatched junction nucleotides: 5. The CDR3 bases are TGTGCCAGCGGGACAGGAGGTTATCAGCCCCAGCATTTT. Its protein product is CASGTGGYQPQHF.

V gene TRBV12-5 combines with J gene TRBJ2-5; 9 bases agree with TRBD2. Per the germline V gene, CDR1 is LGHNT and CDR2 is FRNRAP. The CDR3 consists of 15 residues. Trimming at V came to 7 bases and at J to 7 bases, leaving 13 bases not matched to a gene. Written as DNA, the CDR3 is TGTGCTAGTGCCCAGTTAGCGGGAGCGTTTGGGACCCAGTACTTC. It encodes CASAQLAGAFGTQYF.

This clone was seen only once. The CDR3 DNA reads TGTGCCAGCAGTTGGAGGGGGGGTCAAGAGACCCAGTACTTC. Its protein product is CASSWRGGQETQYF. This rearrangement joins TRBV5-4 to TRBJ2-5; D is perhaps TRBD2 (7 bases). The CDR3 loop spans 14 amino acids. The germline V gene has CDR1 SGHNT and CDR2 YYREEE (reference sequence). Trimming cost V 5 bases and J 2 bases, with 13 bases left between them.

The chain links TRBV4-2 to TRBJ2-7; possibly TRBD2 for D (5 bases). Trimming pared 1 base from V and 5 bases from J, leaving 15 bases between. The CDR3 covers 15 residues. CDR1 LGHNA and CDR2 YNFKEQ come from the germline V gene. CDR3 sequence: CASSQGSSWTDEQYF. In nucleotides, the CDR3 is TGTGCCAGCAGCCAAGGGTCTAGCTGGACCGACGAGCAGTACTTC.

J is TRBJ2-6 and V is TRBV9, with D unclear. V was cut by 4 bases and J by 1 base, with 9 bases left in between. CDR1 is SGDLS and CDR2 is YYNGEE in the germline V gene. CDR3 size: 15 residues. CDR3 in DNA: TGTGCCAGCAGCTTCCCAGAATCTGGGGCCAACGTCCTGACTTTC. This translates into CASSFPESGANVLTF.